The entry below describes one T cell receptor beta chain. This clone was seen just once. Which antigen it targets is not known. No base qualities exist here, and no much larger clone lies one base off it. This record comes from a study of cytomegalovirus exposure and HLA in healthy donors (dated by TCRdb to 2017 to 2019). For context, the study as a whole: An earlier analysis of approximately 600 of the donors reported 250 to 350 Gb of sequence data and more than 90 million unique TCR beta sequences from 150 million to 200 million T cells. An early release covering some 640 HLA-typed donors comprised about 320 gigabases of sequencing data and approximately 80 million unique TCR sequences. Of the roughly 400 genotyped donors, approximately 82% fell in the genetic ancestry cluster associated with self-reported Caucasian donors. The study aimed to test whether cataloging public T cell receptors could reveal signatures of past pathogen exposure. The T cell repertoires of roughly 660 subjects were profiled by immunosequencing and related to cytomegalovirus serostatus. In addition to the first cohort of 666 subjects, a separate validation cohort of approximately 130 different subjects was used. To predict cytomegalovirus infection status, the study combined high-throughput TCR immunosequencing, statistical association of individual TCRs with disease status, and machine learning. In a later analysis, previously published TCR beta repertoires from 666 donors were re-analyzed and high-resolution HLA genotyping was added so that TCR occurrence patterns could be studied. The later analysis used no new phenotypic data to find candidate immune exposures, relying instead on TCR beta sequences and their occurrence across donors. An earlier analysis of around 580 of the donors used high-throughput TCR beta sequencing to judge whether each TCR beta V gene segment behaved as functional or pseudogenic. Alongside the repertoire data, information on donor age, sex, ethnicity and CMV serostatus was compiled. A later genetic analysis used genome-wide SNP genotypes for about three fifths of the roughly 700 donors, treating that subset as a discovery cohort. Every repertoire in the discovery cohort had been generated on one and the same sequencing platform. Both class I and class II loci were covered by HLA typing, at four-digit resolution. Typing coverage differed by locus: A, B, C, DRB1 and DQB1 were typed in about 620-640 donors, DQA1 in about 500, DPA1 in 600 to 610, and DPB1 in just under 480. About 5 DR-DQ haplotypes were handled as single units for association and clustering, since linkage in the cohort was strong. Across approximately 400 genotyped donors of the cohort, an average of about 220,000 unique TCR beta nucleotide sequences per donor were sequenced, and around 20% of those sequences were non-productive. Results and caveats for the whole study, not just this receptor: Roughly uniform sequencing depth across donors was assumed in presence/absence analyses, although this assumption may not hold. Compared with equally common non-associated chains, HLA-associated TCR beta chains in a later analysis were more clonally expanded and had lower generation probabilities. According to the authors, the approach could potentially be generalized to other disease states and immunological phenotypes. An earlier analysis of several hundred of the donors showed that most TCR beta V segments appeared in productive rearrangements either about 87% or about 30% of the time, which broadly matched IMGT annotations. Some IMGT-functional V segments, including TRBV6-2 and TRBV6-3, could not be told apart with the 87-base-pair reads, so those segments were excluded. According to a later genetic analysis, donors in an Asian-associated ancestry cluster had fewer N-insertions in productive TCRs than the approximately 670-donor mean. In a later analysis, TCR association rates were found to vary across HLA loci, with the most associated TCRs seen for DRB1 alleles and the fewest for HLA-C alleles. The sequencing pipeline was judged likely to have produced a cluster of highly shared sequence variants as a technical artifact. CMV serostatus was the only immune exposure information available for the cohort. Because counts were too low, around 18 rarely observed V segments, including chromosome 9 orphons, were left out of the earlier analysis of some 600 of the donors. The study gave a list of about 170 TCR beta chains associated with cytomegalovirus. Most TCR sequences were observed very rarely across donors, whereas some public TCRs were present in many individuals. A further reported finding was that TCR beta sequences accurately predicted the HLA-A and HLA-B alleles for most subjects in the first cohort. At a false discovery rate of 0.05, a later analysis linked under 20,000 TCR beta sequences to specific HLA alleles. In a later analysis, most CMV-associated TCR beta chains were found to appear HLA-restricted, with HLA associations seemingly driven largely by CMV exposure. A later analysis reported that several top co-occurrence clusters appeared linked to parvovirus B19, influenza, CMV and Epstein-Barr virus. Three of the identified cytomegalovirus-associated TCR beta chains were confirmed in vitro to be specific for cytomegalovirus antigens. A later genetic analysis associated a missense DCLRE1C variant with V-gene and J-gene trimming of TCR beta chains, and an independent cohort replicated the association. Correlated functional status among segregating V segments might be attributable to linkage disequilibrium, but an unknown experimental factor could not be ruled out. In this cohort, only TCR beta chains were sequenced, and detectable features were limited by the absence of alpha or paired-chain data. Cytomegalovirus status was reported to be diagnosed by the classifier with high specificity and sensitivity in both the original and validation cohorts. Strong co-occurrence of HLA alleles, especially DR and DQ, made assigning TCR associations to individual alleles difficult. Because HLA typing was unavailable for some donors at each locus, only the typed subset was used in association tests.

Reading from cysteine to phenylalanine, the CDR3 counts 17 amino acids. The retained sequence is limited to the CDR3, 51 bases, with the frame set at the first base. CDR1 and CDR2 (SGDLS, YYNGEE) derive from the germline V gene. V is pruned by 0 bases and J by 6 bases, leaving 11 bases of the junction without a gene match. To prepare the library, the immunoSEQ multiplex PCR assay was applied. For the multiplex PCR, a mixture combining 60 forward primers for TCR Vbeta segments and 13 reverse primers for TCR Jbeta segments was used. The CDR3 region of rearranged TCR beta genes was amplified from genomic DNA with a multiplex PCR assay. On the Illumina HiSeq System, the amplified TCR beta libraries were sequenced as 87-base-pair reads. Under the source paper's analysis protocol: Across the 670 or so repertoires, a later analysis counted tens of millions of unique TCR beta chains, some 11 million of which were shared by at least two donors. A nearest-neighbor algorithm error-corrected the raw reads and collapsed the reads into unique sequences, merging closely related sequences to remove PCR and sequencing errors. Alignment of CDR3 sequences to IMGT reference sequences was used to assign V, D and J gene segments. Each retained sequence needed at least a six-nucleotide match to both a V gene segment and a J gene segment. Rearrangements were classified as productive when the CDR3 lacked stop codons and remained in frame with V and J, and all other rearrangements were classified as non-productive. Following IMGT convention, CDR3 was defined as the stretch from the second conserved V-encoded cysteine to the conserved J-encoded phenylalanine. Sequences without an unambiguous match to a single V gene segment were excluded from the earlier analysis of a few hundred of the donors. In an earlier analysis of almost 600 of the donors, a V segment was called functional when productive rearrangements were above 56.7%, and segregating when the standard deviation between donors exceeded 5%. A statistical classification framework was developed to diagnose cytomegalovirus status using the catalog of TCR beta chain sequences. A later analysis assigned V and J genes by comparing TCR nucleotide sequences with IMGT/GENE-DB human TR gene sequences. The TCRdist pipeline was used in a later analysis to assign CDR3 sequences and most-parsimonious VDJ recombination scenarios. In a later analysis, each TCR beta chain was defined by its CDR3 amino acid sequence together with its V-gene family, and reads lacking a unique V-gene family were excluded. As a way to deal with suspected cross-contamination and a sequencing artifact, a later analysis dropped 500 to 700 nucleotide sequences that were highly shared and had low generation probability. In a later analysis, a clonal expansion index was calculated for each public chain from normalized within-repertoire ranks of inferred template counts. In a later analysis, generation probabilities were computed using a VDJ recombination model fitted to out-of-frame rearrangements, and the results were checked against IGoR. A later analysis scored TCR-TCR, TCR-HLA and TCR-CMV co-occurrence with hypergeometric tests, applying a repertoire-size bias correction to TCR pairs. In a later analysis, false discovery rates were estimated by permuting HLA or CMV assignments 20 times. In a later analysis, co-occurring TCRs were grouped using DBSCAN, with TCRdist sequence similarity added in when clustering inside HLA-allele-positive subsets. Co-occurrence clustering excluded repertoires with fewer than 30,000 or more than 120,000 public chains, plus five with anomalous nucleotide sharing. TCRdb obtained this table from immuneACCESS and retained in-frame rearrangements with V and J assigned. These tables miss some clones; where compared with another copy, unresolved V genes account for less than half of the shortfall, and the remainder is unexplained. V and J calls and clone size are copied from that table; D and trimming were computed from the DNA. The sample contains about 140,000 clones, over 60% of them found a single time. The ten largest clones represent about 1.6% of the sample.

The cohort was made up of 500 to 850 healthy bone marrow donors. Cohort members were all nominally healthy when sampled, although unrecorded immune exposures were likely present. The donor tested CMV seronegative, placing the donor among the roughly 350 seronegative members of the cohort. Each donor provided a peripheral blood sample, and peripheral blood mononuclear cells were used for TCR beta sequencing. The Qiagen DNeasy Blood Extraction Kit was used to extract genomic DNA from the blood cell samples. In this chain, TRBV9 is recombined with TRBJ2-1; 8 bases in the middle match TRBD2. Sequencing was done on a sample of PBMCs. This clonotype originated in a female donor in good health and CMV-seronegative. For the CDR3, the sequence is CASSVAGAGARVNEQFF. The nucleotide sequence reads TGTGCCAGCAGCGTAGCTGGAGCGGGGGCAAGGGTCAATGAGCAGTTCTTC.